This record looks at one T cell receptor beta chain sequence and its context. The antigen is not known. Addition of a universal primer site occurred through template switching, and cDNA carried unique molecular identifiers. TCRdb redid the calling of the 5' RACE reads with MiXCR, one entry per CDR3 protein. The sample carries approximately 680,000 distinct CDR3 sequences, roughly 6.6% recorded once. The data stem from a study of identical twins. Study outcomes and limitations: Twin-shared out-of-frame alpha sequences were enriched for low generation probability. Models underestimated TCR alpha sharing (out-of-frame) in monozygotic twins.

CDR1 is MNHEY and CDR2 is SMNVEV in the germline V gene (reference sequence). V gave up 2 bases and J gave up 3 bases; unmatched junction bases: 7. The CDR3 is 16 residues long. These same data were also listed under a study on yellow fever vaccine responses in identical twins.

The chain joins TRBV27 to TRBJ2-7; 10 bases align to TRBD1. The sequence came from a woman under 30 in good health. Sequenced input: PBMCs. The CDR3 protein is CASSLTGGTGVYEQYF. CDR3 sequence (DNA): TGTGCCAGCAGTTTAACTGGTGGGACAGGGGTCTACGAGCAGTACTTC.